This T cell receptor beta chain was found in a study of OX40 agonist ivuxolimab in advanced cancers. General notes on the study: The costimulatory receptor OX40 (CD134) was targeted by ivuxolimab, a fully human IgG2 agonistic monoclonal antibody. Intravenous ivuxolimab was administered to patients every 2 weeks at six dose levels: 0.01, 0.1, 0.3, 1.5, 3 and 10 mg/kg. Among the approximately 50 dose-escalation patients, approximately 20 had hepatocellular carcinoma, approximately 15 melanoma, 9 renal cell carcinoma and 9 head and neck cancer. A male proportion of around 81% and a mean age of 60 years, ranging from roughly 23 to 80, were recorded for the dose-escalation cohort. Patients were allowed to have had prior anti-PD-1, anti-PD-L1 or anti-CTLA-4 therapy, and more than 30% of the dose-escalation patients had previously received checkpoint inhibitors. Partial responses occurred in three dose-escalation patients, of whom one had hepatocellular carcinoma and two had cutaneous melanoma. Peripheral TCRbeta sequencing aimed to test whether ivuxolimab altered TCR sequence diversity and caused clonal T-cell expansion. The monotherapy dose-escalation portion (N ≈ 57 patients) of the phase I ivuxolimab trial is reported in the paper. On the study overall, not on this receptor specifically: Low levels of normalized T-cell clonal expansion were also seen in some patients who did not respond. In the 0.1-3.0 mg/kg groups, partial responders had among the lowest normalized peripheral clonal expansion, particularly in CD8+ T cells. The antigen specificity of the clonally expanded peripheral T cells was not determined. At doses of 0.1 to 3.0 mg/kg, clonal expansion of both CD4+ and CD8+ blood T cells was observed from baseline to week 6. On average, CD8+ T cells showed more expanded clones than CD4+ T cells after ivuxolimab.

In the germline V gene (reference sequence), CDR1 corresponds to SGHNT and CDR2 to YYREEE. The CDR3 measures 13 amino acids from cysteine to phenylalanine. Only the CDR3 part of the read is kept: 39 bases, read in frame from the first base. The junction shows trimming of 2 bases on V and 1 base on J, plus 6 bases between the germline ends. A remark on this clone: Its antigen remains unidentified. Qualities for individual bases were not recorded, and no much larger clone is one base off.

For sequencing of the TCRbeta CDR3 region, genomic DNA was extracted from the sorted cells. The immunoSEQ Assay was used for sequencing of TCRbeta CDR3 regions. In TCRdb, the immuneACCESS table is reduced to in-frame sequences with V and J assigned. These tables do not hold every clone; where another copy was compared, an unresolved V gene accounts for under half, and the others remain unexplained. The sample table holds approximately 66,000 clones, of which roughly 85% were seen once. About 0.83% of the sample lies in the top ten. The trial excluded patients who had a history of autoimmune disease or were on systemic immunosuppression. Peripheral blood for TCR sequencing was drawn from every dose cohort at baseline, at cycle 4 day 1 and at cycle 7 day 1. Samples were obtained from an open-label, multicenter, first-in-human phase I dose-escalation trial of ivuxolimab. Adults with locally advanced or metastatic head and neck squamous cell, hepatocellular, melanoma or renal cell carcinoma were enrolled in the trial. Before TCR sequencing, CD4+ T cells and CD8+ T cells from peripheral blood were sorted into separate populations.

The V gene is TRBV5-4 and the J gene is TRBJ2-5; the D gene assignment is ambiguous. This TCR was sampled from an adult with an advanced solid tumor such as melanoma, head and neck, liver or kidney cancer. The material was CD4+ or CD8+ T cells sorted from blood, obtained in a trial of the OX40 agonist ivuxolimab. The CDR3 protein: CASSFLPQETQYF. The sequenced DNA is TGTGCCAGCAGCTTCTTGCCCCAAGAGACCCAGTACTTC.